The present T cell receptor beta chain was sequenced within a study of spatial heterogeneity in lung cancer. TCRdb re-called the 5' RACE reads through MiXCR, storing one row per CDR3 protein. The sample consists of approximately 11,000 distinct CDR3 sequences, approximately 6.2% of them appearing once. This clonotype has more than one count but fewer than ten. Trimming took 8 bases from V and 4 from J; bases not matched to a gene: 13. This CDR3 has 17 residues. CDR1 and CDR2 (germline): SEHNR, FQNEAQ (reference sequence). Noted time point: sample taken at primary tumor resection. Whole RNA, isolated from tumor, nontumor lung or frozen PBMC, was sequenced without prior sorting.

The genes are TRBV7-9 and TRBJ2-6; TRBD1 matches 8 bases. The specimen comprised normal lung tissue next to the tumor, sampled at surgery. This clonotype was obtained from a male donor with early-stage non-small cell lung cancer. The CDR3 reads CASYRTGPRSGANVLTF. The CDR3, as DNA: TGTGCCAGCTATAGGACAGGGCCCCGCTCGGGGGCCAACGTCCTGACTTTC.